Listed below are T cell receptor beta chains from one sample, sequenced in a study of beta chain features in type 1 diabetes. The repertoire was sequenced with immunoSEQ multiplex PCR; TCRdb's copy has only in-frame clones and lacks some. The data contain just over 600,000 clones, around a sixth of them singletons. The material sequenced was naive CD4+ T cells from blood. Receptors were obtained from a man younger than 35 in good health. CDR3s include the opening cysteine and the closing phenylalanine or tryptophan. The order of the fields is D gene, clone size, V gene, J gene, CDR3 protein, CDR3 DNA. D genes are given only for firm matches. Clone size is stated in some rows and not others, as once, few, many or a class when expanded.

D gene: TRBD2
clone size: few
V gene: TRBV18
J gene: TRBJ2-3
CDR3 protein: CASSPLAAGTDTQYF
CDR3 DNA: TGTGCCAGCTCACCGCTAGCGGCCGGCACAGATACGCAGTATTTT

D gene: .
clone size: few
V gene: TRBV9
J gene: TRBJ2-7
CDR3 protein: CASSTSGAPLTSYEQYF
CDR3 DNA: TGTGCCAGCAGCACCAGTGGGGCCCCTTTGACCTCCTACGAGCAGTACTTC

D gene: TRBD1
clone size: few
V gene: TRBV10-3
J gene: TRBJ2-2
CDR3 protein: CAIKGTVNTGELFF
CDR3 DNA: TGTGCCATCAAAGGGACAGTGAACACCGGGGAGCTGTTTTTT

D gene: .
clone size: .
V gene: TRBV29-1
J gene: TRBJ2-5
CDR3 protein: CSVAGRLQETQYF
CDR3 DNA: TGCAGCGTTGCGGGACGGCTCCAAGAGACCCAGTACTTC

D gene: TRBD1
clone size: few
V gene: TRBV11-3
J gene: TRBJ2-7
CDR3 protein: CASSRTGDYEQYF
CDR3 DNA: TGTGCCAGCAGCCGTACAGGGGACTACGAGCAGTACTTC

D gene: TRBD2
clone size: few
V gene: TRBV11-2
J gene: TRBJ2-1
CDR3 protein: CASSSFGLAGVNEQFF
CDR3 DNA: TGTGCCAGCAGCTCCTTCGGACTAGCGGGAGTGAATGAGCAGTTCTTC

D gene: TRBD2
clone size: few
V gene: TRBV5-1
J gene: TRBJ2-1
CDR3 protein: CASSLASGGSYNEQFF
CDR3 DNA: TGCGCCAGCAGCTTGGCTAGCGGGGGGTCCTACAATGAGCAGTTCTTC

D gene: .
clone size: .
V gene: TRBV30
J gene: TRBJ1-2
CDR3 protein: CAWSVGELFGYTF
CDR3 DNA: TGTGCCTGGAGTGTCGGTGAGCTCTTTGGCTACACCTTC

D gene: .
clone size: few
V gene: TRBV2
J gene: TRBJ1-1
CDR3 protein: CASSLQGMNTEAFF
CDR3 DNA: TGTGCCAGCAGCTTACAGGGCATGAACACTGAAGCTTTCTTT

D gene: .
clone size: few
V gene: TRBV6-1
J gene: TRBJ1-2
CDR3 protein: CASSDTSGGYGYTF
CDR3 DNA: TGTGCCAGCAGTGACACCTCGGGAGGCTATGGCTACACCTTC

D gene: .
clone size: .
V gene: TRBV11-2
J gene: TRBJ1-2
CDR3 protein: CASSLDRTAGHTF
CDR3 DNA: TGTGCCAGCAGCTTAGATAGGACAGCCGGTCACACCTTC

D gene: .
clone size: .
V gene: TRBV4-3
J gene: TRBJ1-2
CDR3 protein: CASSQEAEDNYGYTF
CDR3 DNA: TGCGCCAGCAGCCAGGAAGCCGAAGATAACTATGGCTACACCTTC

D gene: TRBD2
clone size: few
V gene: TRBV9
J gene: TRBJ2-7
CDR3 protein: CASSVESGGGYEQYF
CDR3 DNA: TGTGCCAGCAGCGTAGAATCGGGAGGAGGCTACGAGCAGTACTTC

D gene: .
clone size: few
V gene: TRBV9
J gene: TRBJ2-4
CDR3 protein: CASSVGGARKNIQYF
CDR3 DNA: TGTGCCAGCAGCGTAGGAGGGGCGCGAAAAAACATTCAGTACTTC

D gene: .
clone size: .
V gene: TRBV10-2
J gene: TRBJ1-4
CDR3 protein: CASSGSGAANEKLFF
CDR3 DNA: TGCGCCAGCAGCGGCTCAGGTGCGGCTAATGAAAAACTGTTTTTT

D gene: TRBD2
clone size: .
V gene: TRBV9
J gene: TRBJ2-5
CDR3 protein: CASSVASSGGQETQYF
CDR3 DNA: TGTGCCAGCAGCGTAGCTTCCAGCGGGGGCCAAGAGACCCAGTACTTC

D gene: TRBD1
clone size: .
V gene: TRBV10-3
J gene: TRBJ2-3
CDR3 protein: CAISSGQGNSDTQYF
CDR3 DNA: TGTGCCATCAGCTCGGGACAGGGTAACTCAGATACGCAGTATTTT

D gene: .
clone size: .
V gene: TRBV2
J gene: TRBJ2-7
CDR3 protein: CASMAGRVGEQYF
CDR3 DNA: TGTGCCAGCATGGCGGGCAGGGTAGGCGAGCAGTACTTC

D gene: .
clone size: few
V gene: TRBV15
J gene: TRBJ2-1
CDR3 protein: CATSPRLGDGSSYNEQFF
CDR3 DNA: TGTGCCACCAGCCCCCGGTTGGGGGACGGGAGTTCCTACAATGAGCAGTTCTTC

D gene: TRBD1
clone size: few
V gene: TRBV5-1
J gene: TRBJ2-7
CDR3 protein: CASSPRTGASSYEQYF
CDR3 DNA: TGCGCCAGCAGCCCCCGGACAGGAGCTAGCTCCTACGAGCAGTACTTC

D gene: TRBD2
clone size: .
V gene: TRBV5-1
J gene: TRBJ2-4
CDR3 protein: CASSLATSGGNIQYF
CDR3 DNA: TGCGCCAGCAGCTTGGCCACGTCGGGAGGAAACATTCAGTACTTC

D gene: .
clone size: .
V gene: TRBV7-3
J gene: TRBJ2-3
CDR3 protein: CASSRGGLSTDTQYF
CDR3 DNA: TGTGCCAGCAGCCGTGGAGGACTTAGCACAGATACGCAGTATTTT

D gene: .
clone size: once
V gene: TRBV11-2
J gene: TRBJ1-1
CDR3 protein: CASSLSQREAFF
CDR3 DNA: TGTGCCAGCAGCTTGTCCCAACGAGAAGCTTTCTTT

D gene: .
clone size: .
V gene: TRBV7-2
J gene: TRBJ2-3
CDR3 protein: CASSLVAGQGDTQYF
CDR3 DNA: TGTGCCAGCAGCTTAGTCGCAGGGCAAGGAGATACGCAGTATTTT

D gene: .
clone size: .
V gene: TRBV19
J gene: TRBJ1-1
CDR3 protein: CASSIERVTEAFF
CDR3 DNA: TGTGCCAGTAGTATAGAGAGAGTCACTGAAGCTTTCTTT

D gene: .
clone size: .
V gene: TRBV27
J gene: TRBJ2-7
CDR3 protein: CASSPSRYEQYF
CDR3 DNA: TGTGCCAGCAGTCCGAGCCGCTACGAGCAGTACTTC

D gene: .
clone size: .
V gene: TRBV15
J gene: TRBJ1-1
CDR3 protein: CATSRDLPGATEAFF
CDR3 DNA: TGTGCCACCAGCAGAGATTTGCCGGGGGCCACTGAAGCTTTCTTT

D gene: .
clone size: .
V gene: TRBV5-4
J gene: TRBJ2-1
CDR3 protein: CASSPSGNEQFF
CDR3 DNA: TGTGCCAGCAGCCCGTCGGGCAATGAGCAGTTCTTC

D gene: .
clone size: .
V gene: TRBV4-2
J gene: TRBJ1-2
CDR3 protein: CASSPTGGRDKAGYTF
CDR3 DNA: TGTGCCAGCAGCCCGACGGGTGGCAGGGATAAGGCTGGCTACACCTTC

D gene: TRBD1
clone size: few
V gene: TRBV7-2
J gene: TRBJ1-2
CDR3 protein: CASSRGTGFYGYTF
CDR3 DNA: TGTGCCAGCAGCCGCGGGACAGGCTTCTATGGCTACACCTTC

D gene: .
clone size: .
V gene: TRBV7-2
J gene: TRBJ2-7
CDR3 protein: CASSRTYLDSYEQYF
CDR3 DNA: TGTGCCAGCAGCCGCACTTACTTAGATTCCTACGAGCAGTACTTC

D gene: TRBD1
clone size: .
V gene: TRBV28
J gene: TRBJ1-5
CDR3 protein: CASSFLTGFYNQPQHF
CDR3 DNA: TGTGCCAGCAGTTTTTTGACAGGGTTTTACAATCAGCCCCAGCATTTT

D gene: .
clone size: few
V gene: TRBV5-1
J gene: TRBJ2-2
CDR3 protein: CASSYATNTGELFF
CDR3 DNA: TGCGCCAGCAGCTATGCTACGAACACCGGGGAGCTGTTTTTT

D gene: .
clone size: .
V gene: TRBV10-3
J gene: TRBJ1-3
CDR3 protein: CAIRPSTYSGNTIYF
CDR3 DNA: TGTGCCATCAGACCTTCGACCTACTCTGGAAACACCATATATTTT

D gene: .
clone size: few
V gene: TRBV4-3
J gene: TRBJ2-2
CDR3 protein: CASSQEEAVVRPNTGELFF
CDR3 DNA: TGCGCCAGCAGCCAAGAGGAGGCCGTGGTAAGGCCGAACACCGGGGAGCTGTTTTTT

D gene: TRBD1
clone size: .
V gene: TRBV6-1
J gene: TRBJ2-5
CDR3 protein: CASSKGQGVSETQYF
CDR3 DNA: TGTGCCAGCAGTAAGGGACAGGGAGTCTCAGAGACCCAGTACTTC

D gene: .
clone size: .
V gene: TRBV15
J gene: TRBJ2-3
CDR3 protein: CATSREAHGDTQYF
CDR3 DNA: TGTGCCACCAGCAGAGAGGCCCACGGAGATACGCAGTATTTT

D gene: TRBD2
clone size: few
V gene: TRBV25-1
J gene: TRBJ2-5
CDR3 protein: CASSDKVAGLRETQYF
CDR3 DNA: TGTGCCAGCAGTGATAAGGTAGCGGGGTTGCGAGAGACCCAGTACTTC

D gene: .
clone size: .
V gene: TRBV5-1
J gene: TRBJ2-6
CDR3 protein: CASSLDGRSSGANVLTF
CDR3 DNA: TGCGCCAGCAGCCTGGACGGCCGGAGCTCTGGGGCCAACGTCCTGACTTTC

D gene: .
clone size: few
V gene: TRBV4-1
J gene: TRBJ1-3
CDR3 protein: CASSQDQNGLSGNTIYF
CDR3 DNA: TGCGCCAGCAGCCAAGATCAAAACGGCCTCTCTGGAAACACCATATATTTT

D gene: .
clone size: few
V gene: TRBV30
J gene: TRBJ1-2
CDR3 protein: CAWSVGTHYGYTF
CDR3 DNA: TGTGCCTGGAGTGTGGGCACGCACTATGGCTACACCTTC

D gene: .
clone size: .
V gene: TRBV10-3
J gene: TRBJ1-5
CDR3 protein: CAISDTGSLPQHF
CDR3 DNA: TGTGCCATCAGTGACACAGGATCTCTGCCCCAGCATTTT

D gene: .
clone size: .
V gene: TRBV2
J gene: TRBJ1-1
CDR3 protein: CASTGMNTEAFF
CDR3 DNA: TGTGCCAGCACGGGAATGAACACTGAAGCTTTCTTT

D gene: .
clone size: .
V gene: TRBV28
J gene: TRBJ1-1
CDR3 protein: CASSPAGNTEAFF
CDR3 DNA: TGTGCCAGCAGTCCCGCGGGCAACACTGAAGCTTTCTTT

D gene: TRBD2
clone size: .
V gene: TRBV9
J gene: TRBJ2-7
CDR3 protein: CASSLLGLAGANEQYF
CDR3 DNA: TGTGCCAGCAGCCTCCTAGGTCTGGCGGGAGCCAACGAGCAGTACTTC

D gene: TRBD1
clone size: few
V gene: TRBV7-9
J gene: TRBJ1-1
CDR3 protein: CASTLQGAQNTEAFF
CDR3 DNA: TGTGCCAGCACCCTACAGGGGGCCCAGAACACTGAAGCTTTCTTT

D gene: .
clone size: few
V gene: TRBV25-1
J gene: TRBJ2-7
CDR3 protein: CASGDPQDSSYEQYF
CDR3 DNA: TGTGCCAGCGGCGACCCACAGGATAGCTCCTACGAGCAGTACTTC

D gene: .
clone size: once
V gene: TRBV6-5
J gene: TRBJ2-5
CDR3 protein: CASRRTVQETQYF
CDR3 DNA: TGTGCCAGCAGGCGGACAGTCCAAGAGACCCAGTACTTC

D gene: .
clone size: .
V gene: TRBV7-2
J gene: TRBJ2-5
CDR3 protein: CASGGAWETQYF
CDR3 DNA: TGTGCCAGCGGGGGGGCCTGGGAGACCCAGTACTTC

D gene: .
clone size: .
V gene: TRBV7-3
J gene: TRBJ2-7
CDR3 protein: CASSLSGSRYEQYF
CDR3 DNA: TGTGCCAGCAGCTTGTCAGGTTCTCGCTACGAGCAGTACTTC

D gene: TRBD1
clone size: .
V gene: TRBV9
J gene: TRBJ2-7
CDR3 protein: CASSVDGTGQGEQYF
CDR3 DNA: TGTGCCAGCAGCGTTGATGGGACAGGGCAGGGCGAGCAGTACTTC